The next 30 T cell receptor beta chains were all read from a single sample in a study of a mutant IDH1 vaccine in newly diagnosed glioma. Measured with immunoSEQ multiplex PCR; TCRdb has only the in-frame clones, and not every one. In the table there are approximately 67,000 clones, approximately 84% of which are singletons. Time point here: week 23, last vaccination. With topical imiquimod, each dose of the vaccine consisted of 300 ug of mutant IDH1 20-mer peptide. These receptors have no known antigen. This material consisted of PBMCs, taken from a glioma patient whose treatment included an IDH1 peptide vaccine. Every receptor here comes from a young man with glioma.

The chain has TRBV5-6 and TRBJ2-3, with a tentative D call TRBD1 (5 bases). This CDR3 region has 15 residues. CDR1 and CDR2 (germline): SGHDT, YYEEEE. V lost 4 bases to trimming and J lost 6 bases, with 18 bases between them. The CDR3 coding sequence is TGTGCCAGCAGCGCCGGACACCCTCAATTTGATACGCAGTATTTT. It specifies CASSAGHPQFDTQYF.

J is TRBJ1-1 and V is TRBV12-5; perhaps TRBD1 as D (6 bases). The germline V gene encodes CDR1 LGHNT and CDR2 FRNRAP. The CDR3 contains 13 residues. V was trimmed by 10 bases and J by 2 bases, leaving 14 bases between them. The CDR3 protein is CATRGGSNTEAFF. CDR3 nucleotide sequence: TGTGCTACTCGTGGGGGCTCTAACACTGAAGCTTTCTTT.

CDR3 coding DNA: TGCGCCAGCAGCCAAGATAGCGCCGGGGAGCTGTTTTTT. Amino acid sequence: CASSQDSAGELFF. This chain links TRBV4-3 with TRBJ2-2; possibly TRBD2 for D (5 bases). This CDR3 is built from 13 residues. V lost 0 bases and J lost 6, with 5 bases in between. Germline-derived CDR1 and CDR2 are LGHNA and YSLEER.

The chain uses TRBV2 and TRBJ2-7; 9 positions agree with TRBD2. CDR1 SNHLY and CDR2 FYNNEI come from the germline V gene. This CDR3 is 19 amino acids long. Trimming took 7 bases from V and 5 from J; bases not matched to a gene: 24. In nucleotides, the CDR3 is TGTGCCAGCAACCCCACCCCCGGACAGACAGCGGGGGGCAGGGACGAGCAGTACTTC. Its translation is CASNPTPGQTAGGRDEQYF.

The chain links TRBV25-1 to TRBJ1-2; no reliable D call. Germline V lookup: CDR1 MGHDK, CDR2 SYGVNS. This CDR3 has 14 residues. Deletions cut 3 bases from V and 8 bases from J, with 16 bases between. CDR3 coding DNA: TGTGCCAGCAGTGAGAGCCCCAGTAGGTCGGGCTACACCTTC. Amino acid sequence: CASSESPSRSGYTF.

The V gene is TRBV2, the J gene TRBJ1-2, with D maybe TRBD1 (6 bases). V was pared by 6 bases and J by 1 base, with 27 bases between. The CDR3 consists of 19 residues. Germline values: CDR1 SNHLY, CDR2 FYNNEI. In DNA form, the CDR3 reads TGTGCCAGCAGCGACCCCGTGGACAGCTCACAGCATTATAACTATGGCTACACCTTC. This encodes CASSDPVDSSQHYNYGYTF.

This chain links TRBV2 with TRBJ1-2; D is possibly TRBD1 (6 bases). The CDR3 extends over 13 amino acids. CDR1 SNHLY and CDR2 FYNNEI come from the germline V gene. Trimming stripped 3 bases from V and 4 bases from J, with 9 bases between. The CDR3 spells CASSDRGSYGYTF. The CDR3 DNA reads TGTGCCAGCAGTGACAGGGGAAGCTATGGCTACACCTTC.

This chain connects TRBV28 to TRBJ2-1; 7 nucleotides align to TRBD2. The V gene's germline CDR1 is MDHEN and CDR2 SYDVKM. The CDR3 contains 16 residues. J was trimmed by 5 bases and V by 6 bases; bases with no gene match: 13. The CDR3 here is CASSPIVSGPDNEQFF. CDR3 in DNA: TGTGCCAGCAGCCCAATCGTTAGCGGGCCCGACAATGAGCAGTTCTTC.

This sequence joins TRBV6-5 and TRBJ2-7; D tentatively reads TRBD1 or TRBD2 (5 bases each). The V and J ends lost 7 bases and 6 bases respectively, with 16 bases between them. The CDR3 loop spans 13 amino acids. Germline CDR1 is MNHEY and CDR2 is SVGAGI. CDR3 nucleotide sequence: TGTGCCAGCACCCGGGGCCAGAACAGCGAGCAGTACTTC. Its protein is CASTRGQNSEQYF.

This clone was seen only once. The V gene is TRBV27, the J gene TRBJ1-2; maybe TRBD1 (5 bases). This CDR3 region has 16 residues. Trimming shortened V by 2 bases and J by 4 bases, and 17 bases separated the two germline ends. Germline CDR1 reads MNHEY; CDR2 reads SMNVEV (reference sequence). In nucleotides, the CDR3 is TGTGCCAGCAGTTTACAGTCCCCAGGGCCGGTCTATGGCTACACCTTC. Protein sequence: CASSLQSPGPVYGYTF.

The V call is TRBV4-3, the J call TRBJ2-7; 7 bases map to TRBD2. The germline V gene encodes CDR1 LGHNA and CDR2 YSLEER. J gave up 0 bases and V 2 bases, and 4 bases lay outside the gene matches. There are 15 residues in the CDR3. CDR3 bases: TGCGCCAGCAGCCAACAAGGGGACTACTCCTACGAGCAGTACTTC. Its translation is CASSQQGDYSYEQYF.

V usage is TRBV5-8 and J usage is TRBJ2-3; TRBD2 matches 7 bases. Trimming took 3 bases from V and 3 from J; bases not matched to a gene: 13. Germline V gene sequence: CDR1 SGHTS, CDR2 YDEGEE. The CDR3 loop spans 17 amino acids. CDR3 bases: TGTGCCAGCAGCTCGGGGACTACCCTGTTGGGTACAGATACGCAGTATTTT. As protein: CASSSGTTLLGTDTQYF.

V is TRBV30 and J is TRBJ1-1, with D perhaps TRBD1 (5 bases). The germline V gene encodes CDR1 GTSNPN and CDR2 SVGIG (reference sequence). This CDR3 contains 13 residues. V lost 4 bases and J lost 6, with 15 bases in between. DNA for the CDR3: TGTGCCTGGACTGTAGGGGCCCGCGCTGAAGCTTTCTTT. Its protein product is CAWTVGARAEAFF.

The chain has TRBV29-1 and TRBJ2-3; TRBD1 matches 12 bases. Germline V gives CDR1 SQVTM, CDR2 ANQGSEA. With V trimmed by 6 bases and J by 5 bases, 9 bases remained unmatched. The CDR3 consists of 15 residues. In DNA, the CDR3 is TGCAGCGTAACCGGGACAGGGGGCCGGGGAGATACGCAGTATTTT. This translates into CSVTGTGGRGDTQYF.

The genes are TRBV7-9 and TRBJ2-3; 7 bases are a match to TRBD2. The germline CDR1 and CDR2 sequences are SEHNR and FQNEAQ (reference sequence). The CDR3 contains 15 residues. V gave up 1 base and J gave up 6 bases; unmatched junction bases: 7. The chain's CDR3 is CASSLEGRGVDTQYF. In DNA, the CDR3 is TGTGCCAGCAGCTTAGAGGGGAGGGGTGTGGATACGCAGTATTTT. Looking up the rest from reference TRBV7-9 and TRBJ2-3 gives the full variable domain: DTGVSQNPRHKITKRGQNVTFRCDPISEHNRLYWYRQTLGQGPEFLTYFQNEAQLEKSRLLSDRFSAERPKGSFSTLEIQRTEQGDSAMYLCASSLEGRGVDTQYFGPGTRLTVL.

The chain employs TRBV19 and TRBJ1-5, with D possibly being TRBD1 (6 bases). The germline CDR1 and CDR2 sequences are LNHDA and SQIVND (reference sequence). This CDR3 is built from 16 residues. V gave up 7 bases and J gave up 2 bases, with 18 bases separating them. CDR3 DNA sequence: TGTGCCAGTACGGCCAGGTCGGAGGGGGGCAATCAGCCCCAGCATTTT. It is translated as CASTARSEGGNQPQHF.

J is TRBJ2-7 and V is TRBV6-6; D is ambiguous. The CDR3 spans 11 residues. The germline CDR1 and CDR2 sequences are MNHNY and SVGAGI (reference sequence). Trimming took 6 bases from V and 1 from J, leaving 4 bases between them. CDR3 loop: CASRGSYEQYF. The CDR3 DNA is TGTGCCAGCAGAGGGTCCTACGAGCAGTACTTC.

The chain couples TRBV7-9 to TRBJ1-5, with D possibly matching TRBD1 (6 bases). V was pared by 3 bases and J by 4 bases, with 16 bases between. The CDR3 consists of 16 residues. Germline CDR1 reads SEHNR; CDR2 reads FQNEAQ (reference sequence). The chain's CDR3 is CASSFNTGGTNQPQHF. The CDR3 DNA reads TGTGCCAGCAGCTTTAATACGGGGGGCACGAATCAGCCCCAGCATTTT.

The CDR3 region has the DNA TGTGCCAGCAGCTGGGGACAGGGCCCGAACACTGAAGCTTTCTTT. Its protein is CASSWGQGPNTEAFF. The genes are TRBV7-9 and TRBJ1-1; 9 positions match TRBD1. In germline, CDR1 is SEHNR, CDR2 FQNEAQ (reference sequence). J lost 1 base, V lost 4 bases, and 4 bases had no gene match. This CDR3 comprises 15 residues.

This chain links TRBV7-3 with TRBJ2-3; 7 bases are shared with TRBD1. Unmatched junction bases numbered 4, after V lost 3 bases and J lost 4 bases. The CDR3 totals 14 residues. Germline CDR1 and CDR2: SGHTA and FQGTGA. CDR3: CASSFGDRADTQYF. CDR3 DNA sequence: TGTGCCAGCAGCTTTGGAGACAGGGCAGATACGCAGTATTTT.

V is TRBV12-5 and J is TRBJ2-7; perhaps TRBD1 as D (7 bases). CDR3 size: 15 residues. The germline gives CDR1 LGHNT, CDR2 FRNRAP. CDR3 bases: TGTGCGACGAGGGGGCCAAGCGGGTGGGTAAACGAGCAGTACTTC. This sequence encodes CATRGPSGWVNEQYF.

The chain recombines TRBV6-6 with TRBJ1-2, with D perhaps matching TRBD1 (5 bases). V lost 4 bases to trimming and J lost 5 bases, with 14 bases between them. The CDR3 is 14 amino acids. Germline lookup yields CDR1 MNHNY and CDR2 SVGAGI (reference sequence). The CDR3 region has the DNA TGTGCCAGCAGTTTCCCAGGGCATGAGTATGGCTACACCTTC. Encoded protein: CASSFPGHEYGYTF.

This clone was seen only once. J is TRBJ1-1 and V is TRBV19; D gene unclear. Germline loops: CDR1 LNHDA, CDR2 SQIVND (reference sequence). V was trimmed by 3 bases and J by 1 base, leaving 6 bases between them. The CDR3 has 13 residues. CDR3 sequence (DNA): TGTGCCAGTAGTATTGTCGCGAACACTGAAGCTTTCTTT. It encodes CASSIVANTEAFF. The full variable domain, rest sourced from reference TRBV19 and TRBJ1-1, is DGGITQSPKYLFRKEGQNVTLSCEQNLNHDAMYWYRQDPGQGLRLIYYSQIVNDFQKGDIAEGYSVSREKKESFPLTVTSAQKNPTAFYLCASSIVANTEAFFGQGTRLTVV.

The CDR3 loop is CASSPTSGRGETQYF. CDR3 bases: TGTGCCAGCAGCCCTACTAGCGGGAGGGGGGAGACCCAGTACTTC. V gene TRBV27 combines with J gene TRBJ2-5, with 13 nucleotides matching TRBD2. The CDR3 spans 15 residues. The germline V gene encodes CDR1 MNHEY and CDR2 SMNVEV (reference sequence). V was pared by 6 bases and J by 5 bases, with 6 bases of the junction left unmatched.

This rearrangement joins TRBV19 to TRBJ1-1; 7 bases agree with TRBD1. The CDR3 is 17 residues long. Germline assignment: CDR1 LNHDA and CDR2 SQIVND (reference sequence). Trimming at V came to 3 bases and at J to 0 bases, leaving 10 bases not matched to a gene. The CDR3 nucleotides are TGTGCCAGTAGTATCTTAGGGCAGGGGGACCTGAACACTGAAGCTTTCTTT. Its translation: CASSILGQGDLNTEAFF. Supplemented by reference TRBV19 and TRBJ1-1, the full variable domain reads DGGITQSPKYLFRKEGQNVTLSCEQNLNHDAMYWYRQDPGQGLRLIYYSQIVNDFQKGDIAEGYSVSREKKESFPLTVTSAQKNPTAFYLCASSILGQGDLNTEAFFGQGTRLTVV.

This clone was observed a single time. This chain joins TRBV4-2 and TRBJ1-2; weak D call: TRBD1 (6 bases). This CDR3 contains 17 residues. Germline assignment: CDR1 LGHNA and CDR2 YNFKEQ. Deletions cut 1 base from V and 4 bases from J, with 19 bases between. In DNA, the CDR3 is TGTGCCAGCAGCCAAGCCCCGCCCTTACTGGACAGCTATGGCTACACCTTC. It translates to CASSQAPPLLDSYGYTF.

Comment on this clone: Other nucleotide sequences in the sample specify the same CDR3. This chain's CDR3 is CASSRSGNTIYF. As DNA, the CDR3 is TGTGCCAGCAGCCGATCCGGAAACACCATATATTTT. The chain has TRBV14 and TRBJ1-3; D unclear. This CDR3 is 12 amino acids long. V was clipped by 4 bases and J by 4 bases, with 5 bases between them. CDR1 is SGHDN, CDR2 FVKESK, per germline.

This chain connects TRBV27 to TRBJ1-5; the D is unclear. This CDR3 is 13 amino acids long. Germline CDR1 MNHEY, CDR2 SMNVEV (reference sequence). Trimming removed 5 bases from V and 6 bases from J, with 11 bases in between. The CDR3 region is CASSPLVAQPQHF. The DNA of the CDR3 is TGTGCCAGCAGTCCTCTTGTAGCTCAGCCCCAGCATTTT.

V is TRBV7-3 and J is TRBJ1-3; D might be TRBD1 (5 bases). Germline V gene lookup returns CDR1 SGHTA and CDR2 FQGTGA. This CDR3 comprises 16 residues. The germline V and J ends were trimmed by 2 bases and 0 bases, with 11 bases remaining between them. CDR3 coding DNA: TGTGCCAGCAGCTTAGGGACCCCTTACTCTGGAAACACCATATATTTT. It specifies CASSLGTPYSGNTIYF.

As to this clone: The sample contains more than one DNA sequence encoding this CDR3. The V call is TRBV18, the J call TRBJ1-1; D remains unclear. V lost 1 base, J lost 1 base, and 7 bases lay in between. This CDR3 comprises 14 residues. The V gene's germline CDR1 is KGHSH and CDR2 LQKENI. The CDR3 sequence: CASSPQARNTEAFF. The CDR3 nucleotides read TGTGCCAGCTCACCACAGGCGAGGAACACTGAAGCTTTCTTT.